This T cell receptor (beta chain) was recovered during a study of T cell responses to AZD1222 COVID-19 vaccine. In its sample, this clone was seen once. V lost 5 bases and J lost 1; bases outside the gene matches: 5. This CDR3 is built from 15 residues. Germline V lookup: CDR1 MNHNY, CDR2 SVGAGI (reference sequence). The protocol was immunoSEQ multiplex PCR, while the TCRdb copy is restricted to in-frame clones and leaves out a portion. The sample holds 150,000 to 190,000 clones, around nine tenths seen once. The clonotype comes from an adult who had recovered from COVID-19. Sequencing used peripheral blood, obtained after recovery from COVID-19. The chain links TRBV6-6 to TRBJ2-3, with 8 bases fitting TRBD2. The CDR3 protein is CASSPPGGGTDTQYF. The CDR3 region has the DNA TGTGCCAGCAGTCCGCCGGGAGGGGGCACAGATACGCAGTATTTT.